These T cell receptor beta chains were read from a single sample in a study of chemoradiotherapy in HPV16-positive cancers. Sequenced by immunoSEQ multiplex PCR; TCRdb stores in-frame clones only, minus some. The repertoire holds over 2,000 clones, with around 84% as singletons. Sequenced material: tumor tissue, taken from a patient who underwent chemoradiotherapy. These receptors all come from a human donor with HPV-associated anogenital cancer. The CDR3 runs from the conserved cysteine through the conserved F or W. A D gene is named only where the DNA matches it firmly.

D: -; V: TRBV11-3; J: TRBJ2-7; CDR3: CASRSGLAYEQYF
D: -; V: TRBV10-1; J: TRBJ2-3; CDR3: CASREPGRATDTQYF
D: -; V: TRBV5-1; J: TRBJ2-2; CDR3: CASSLASASTGELFF
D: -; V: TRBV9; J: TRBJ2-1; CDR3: CASSVDPPSGLYNEQFF
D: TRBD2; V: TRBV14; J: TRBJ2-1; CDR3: CASSQGLAGGREQFF
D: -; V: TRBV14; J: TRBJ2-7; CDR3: CASSKTNRVSHF
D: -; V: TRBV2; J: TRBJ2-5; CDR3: CASSVPKETQYF
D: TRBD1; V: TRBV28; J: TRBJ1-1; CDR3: CASSRIRGREGGFF
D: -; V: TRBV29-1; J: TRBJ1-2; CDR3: CSVRQVYGYTF
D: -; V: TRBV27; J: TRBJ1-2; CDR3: CASRPGSRSNYGYTF
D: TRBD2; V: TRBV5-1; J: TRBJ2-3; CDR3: CASSLGLATDTQYF
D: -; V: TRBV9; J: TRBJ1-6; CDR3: CASSVGGRVADSPLHF
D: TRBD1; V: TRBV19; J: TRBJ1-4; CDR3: CASSIDAGTGLFF
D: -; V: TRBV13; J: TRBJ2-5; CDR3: CASSLATESEGTQYF
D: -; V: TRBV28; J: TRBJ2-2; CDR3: CASSAASEGNTGELFF
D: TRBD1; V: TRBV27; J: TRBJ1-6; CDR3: CASSPAGQTSPLHF
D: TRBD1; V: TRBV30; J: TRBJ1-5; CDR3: CAWSDGDRGFYSNQPQHF
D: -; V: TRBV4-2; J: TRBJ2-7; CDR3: CASSQDLDSSYEQYF
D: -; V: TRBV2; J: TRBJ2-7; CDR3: CASTGAYEQYF
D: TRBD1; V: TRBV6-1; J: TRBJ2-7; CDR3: CASTGTGLHEQYF
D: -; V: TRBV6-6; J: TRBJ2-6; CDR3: CATQDSSSGANVLTF
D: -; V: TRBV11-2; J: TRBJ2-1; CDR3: CASSRKEQGEQFF
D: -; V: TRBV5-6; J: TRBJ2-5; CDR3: CASSSLSKQGYQETQYF
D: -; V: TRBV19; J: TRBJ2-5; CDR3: CASSPRDNPKGETQYF
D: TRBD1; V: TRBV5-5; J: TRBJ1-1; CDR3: CASSLVAGGMNTEAFF
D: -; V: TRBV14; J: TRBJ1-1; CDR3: CASSEDLNTEAFF
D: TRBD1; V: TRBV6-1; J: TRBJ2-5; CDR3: CASSDSPRGETQYF
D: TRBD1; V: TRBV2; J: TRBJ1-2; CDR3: CASTLGTGGIYGYTF
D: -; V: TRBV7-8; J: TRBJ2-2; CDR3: CASSLALGLTNTGELFF
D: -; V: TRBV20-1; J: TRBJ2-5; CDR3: CSARDWKTQYF
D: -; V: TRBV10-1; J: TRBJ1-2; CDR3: CASSESTLSGSDGYTF
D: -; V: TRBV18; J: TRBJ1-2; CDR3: CASSPKPYGYTF
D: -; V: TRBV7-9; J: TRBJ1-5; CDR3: CASSPDKNNQPQHF
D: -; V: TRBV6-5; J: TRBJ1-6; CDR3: CASSYHPSSYNSPLHF
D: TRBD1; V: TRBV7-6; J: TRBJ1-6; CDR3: CASSPQAAGQVNSPLHF
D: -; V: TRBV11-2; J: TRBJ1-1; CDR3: CASSLERWTEAFF
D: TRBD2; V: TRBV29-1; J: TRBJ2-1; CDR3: CSVPLAGDNEQFF
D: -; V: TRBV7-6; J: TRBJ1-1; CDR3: CASSTAGVGWTEAFF
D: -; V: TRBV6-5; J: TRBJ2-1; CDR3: CASSYSRGGSYNEQFF
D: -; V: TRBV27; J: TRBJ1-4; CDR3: CASSFSGFEKLFF
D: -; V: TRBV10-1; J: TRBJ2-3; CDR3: CASSGGKEGLYTQYF
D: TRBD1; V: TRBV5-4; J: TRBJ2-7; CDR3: CASSFQGVNEQYF
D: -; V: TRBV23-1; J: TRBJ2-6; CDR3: CASSCRVTQQSRTNVLTF
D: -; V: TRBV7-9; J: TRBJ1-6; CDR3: CASSSNNSPLHF
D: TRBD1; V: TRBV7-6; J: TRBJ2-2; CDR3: CASSSLTGSNTGELFF
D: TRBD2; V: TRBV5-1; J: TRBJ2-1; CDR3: CASSHGLAGVIEQFF
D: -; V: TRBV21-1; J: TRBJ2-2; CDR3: CASSKGGIAGELFF